The next 13 T cell receptor beta chains were all read from a single sample in a study of T cell responses to AZD1222 COVID-19 vaccine. Clones were read by immunoSEQ multiplex PCR, and TCRdb kept only the in-frame ones, dropping some. Counted here are about 130,000 clones, 70% to 90% occurring once; the ten biggest clones make up approximately 4.5%. Sequenced here: peripheral blood, sampled on day 0 of AZD1222 vaccination. Receptor source: an adult in good health.

The chain combines TRBV19 with TRBJ2-5; TRBD2 matches 8 bases. The CDR3 loop spans 15 amino acids. J was trimmed by 5 bases and V by 5 bases; bases with no gene match: 10. Germline assignment: CDR1 LNHDA and CDR2 SQIVND (reference sequence). The chain's CDR3 is CASSEDGSGGETQYF. The CDR3 coding sequence is TGTGCCAGTAGTGAGGACGGGTCGGGAGGGGAGACCCAGTACTTC.

This clone has just a few counts. The genes are TRBV27 and TRBJ1-5; unclear D gene. The CDR3 contains 9 residues. The ends were cut back, 7 bases at V and 5 bases at J, with 0 bases in the middle. Germline V gene lookup returns CDR1 MNHEY and CDR2 SMNVEV (reference sequence). This chain's CDR3 is CASNQPQHF. The CDR3 bases are TGTGCCAGCAATCAGCCCCAGCATTTT.

The chain employs TRBV3-1 (or the pseudogene TRBV3-2) and TRBJ2-7, with 10 nucleotides matching TRBD1. This CDR3 spans 14 amino acids. V gave up 5 bases and J gave up 7 bases; unmatched junction bases: 8. The V gene's germline CDR1 is LGHDT and CDR2 YNNKEL (reference sequence). CDR3 DNA: TGTGCCAGCAGCAAGGGACAGGGGACGAGTGAGCAGTACTTC. Translated: CASSKGQGTSEQYF.

CDR3 residues: CASSLAAGSNSPLHF. CDR3 sequence (DNA): TGTGCCAGCAGCTTGGCGGCAGGGTCAAATTCACCCCTCCACTTT. The V gene is TRBV5-5, the J gene TRBJ1-6, with D possibly matching TRBD1 (5 bases). The CDR3 runs 15 residues. Germline V gene data show CDR1 as SGHKS and CDR2 as YYEKEE (reference sequence). V lost 0 bases and J lost 7, with 11 bases in between.

The chain recombines TRBV9 with TRBJ1-6, with D possibly matching TRBD1 (6 bases). CDR1 and CDR2 from the germline V gene are SGDLS and YYNGEE. With 5 bases removed from V and 5 bases from J, the gap between germline ends came to 11 bases. The CDR3 extends over 14 amino acids. The CDR3 sequence: CASREQGDNSPLHF. CDR3 sequence (DNA): TGTGCCAGCAGAGAACAGGGCGATAATTCACCCCTCCACTTT.

J is TRBJ1-2 and V is TRBV19, with a possible D match to TRBD1 (6 bases). Germline assignment: CDR1 LNHDA and CDR2 SQIVND (reference sequence). The CDR3 runs to 15 residues. V lost 6 bases and J lost 3, with 17 bases in between. CDR3: CASSLRGGSDYGYTF. CDR3 bases: TGTGCCAGTAGCCTCCGTGGGGGCAGCGACTATGGCTACACCTTC. The full variable domain, with the rest looked up from reference TRBV19 and TRBJ1-2, is DGGITQSPKYLFRKEGQNVTLSCEQNLNHDAMYWYRQDPGQGLRLIYYSQIVNDFQKGDIAEGYSVSREKKESFPLTVTSAQKNPTAFYLCASSLRGGSDYGYTFGSGTRLTVV.

Details on this clone: The sample holds other DNA sequences that translate to the same CDR3. This chain uses TRBV7-2 with TRBJ1-5; D is unclear. The CDR3 spans 13 residues. Trimming took off 1 base at V and 6 bases at J, with 7 bases between the two ends. Per the germline V gene, CDR1 is SGHTA and CDR2 is FQGNSA. CDR3 region: CASSLESSQPQHF. CDR3 nucleotides: TGTGCCAGCAGCTTAGAATCGAGTCAGCCCCAGCATTTT. Full variable domain (missing parts from reference TRBV7-2 and TRBJ1-5): GAGVSQSPSNKVTEKGKDVELRCDPISGHTALYWYRQSLGQGLEFLIYFQGNSAPDKSGLPSDRFSAERTGGSVSTLTIQRTQQEDSAVYLCASSLESSQPQHFGDGTRLSIL.

This clone was counted between two and nine times. This chain joins TRBV9 and TRBJ1-6, with a possible D match to TRBD1 (6 bases). V shed 4 bases and J shed 9 bases, with 14 bases lying between them. The CDR3 is 14 amino acids. Germline CDR1 reads SGDLS; CDR2 reads YYNGEE. CDR3 loop: CASSRDTGVSPLHF. DNA of the CDR3: TGTGCCAGCAGCAGGGACACCGGGGTTTCACCCCTCCACTTT.

This chain connects TRBV24-1 to TRBJ1-1; D not certain. The CDR3 runs to 13 residues. Germline assignment: CDR1 KGHDR and CDR2 SFDVKD. V lost 2 bases, J lost 4 bases, and 7 bases lay in between. DNA of the CDR3: TGTGCCACCAGTGATTCGCCGGGCACTGAAGCTTTCTTT. Translation: CATSDSPGTEAFF.

In this sample, this clone turned up a few times. The rearrangement joins TRBV10-2 to TRBJ2-7, with TRBD1 identical over 7 bases. Losses at the gene ends were 10 bases for V and 7 bases for J; bases not matched to a gene: 13. Germline V gene sequence: CDR1 WSHSY, CDR2 SAAADI. This CDR3 contains 13 residues. The CDR3 loop reads CATQGDRAKEQYF. The CDR3 coding sequence is TGCGCCACCCAGGGTGACAGGGCGAAGGAGCAGTACTTC.

The chain is built from TRBV5-1 and TRBJ2-7, with D perhaps TRBD1 (6 bases). Germline lookup yields CDR1 SGHRS and CDR2 YFSETQ. This CDR3 has 16 residues. Trimming pared 4 bases from V and 4 bases from J, leaving 21 bases between. Here the CDR3 DNA reads TGCGCCAGCAGCAACAAACAGGGTCACGATTTGTACGAGCAGTACTTC. Translated: CASSNKQGHDLYEQYF.

This chain connects TRBV6-5 to TRBJ2-1, with a tentative D call TRBD2 (6 bases). The CDR3 runs to 13 residues. Germline-derived CDR1 and CDR2 are MNHEY and SVGAGI. V lost 11 bases to trimming and J lost 1 base, with 12 bases between them. The DNA of the CDR3 is TGTGCCGCGCGGGGAAGTTCCTACAATGAGCAGTTCTTC. Translation gives CAARGSSYNEQFF.

V is TRBV7-3 and J is TRBJ2-3, with no clear D. Germline V gene data show CDR1 as SGHTA and CDR2 as FQGTGA. This CDR3 comprises 15 residues. V dropped 5 bases and J dropped 0 bases, with 12 bases sitting between them. CDR3 coding DNA: TGTGCCAGCAGCCCAGGCCCCACTAGCACAGATACGCAGTATTTT. As protein: CASSPGPTSTDTQYF.